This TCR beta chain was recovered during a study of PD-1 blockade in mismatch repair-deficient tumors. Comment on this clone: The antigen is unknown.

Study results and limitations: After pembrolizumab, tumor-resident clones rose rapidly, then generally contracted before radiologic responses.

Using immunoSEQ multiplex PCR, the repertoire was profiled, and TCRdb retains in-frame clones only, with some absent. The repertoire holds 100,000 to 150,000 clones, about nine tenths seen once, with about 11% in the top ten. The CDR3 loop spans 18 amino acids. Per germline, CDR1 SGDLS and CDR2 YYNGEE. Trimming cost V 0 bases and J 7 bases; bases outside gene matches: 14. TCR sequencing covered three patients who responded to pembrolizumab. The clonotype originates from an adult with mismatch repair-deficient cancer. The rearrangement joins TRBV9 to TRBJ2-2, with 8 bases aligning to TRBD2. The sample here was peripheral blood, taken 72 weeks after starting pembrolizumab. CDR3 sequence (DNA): TGTGCCAGCAGCGTAGGATTGTCGAGCGGGAGAAGGGGCGGGGAGCTGTTTTTT. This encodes CASSVGLSSGRRGGELFF. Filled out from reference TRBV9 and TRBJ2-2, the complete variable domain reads DSGVTQTPKHLITATGQRVTLRCSPRSGDLSVYWYQQSLDQGLQFLIQYYNGEERAKGNILERFSAQQFPDLHSELNLSSLELGDSALYFCASSVGLSSGRRGGELFFGEGSRLTVL.